The text below deals with one T cell receptor (beta chain). Its antigen remains undetermined. Base qualities are missing; no much larger clone stands one base away. Per the publication, the time point label means: about 28 days (+/-7) after the second vaccine dose. AZD1222 recipients whose second dose came at about 4 weeks and those whose second dose came at about 12 weeks were combined into one group, since spike-specific TCR depth and breadth did not differ between the two schedules. Vaccinee samples came from UK trials COV001 and COV002, including a single-blind randomized controlled phase 2/3 trial of AZD1222 (ChAdOx1 nCoV-19) in healthy adults. Trial participant PBMC samples were collected at day 0 and day 28 after the second dose for TCRbeta chain sequencing. The data derive from a study of T cell responses to AZD1222 COVID-19 vaccine (dated by TCRdb to the early 2020s). At the level of the whole study: TCR sequencing covered some 250 trial participants: 200 to 220 given two doses of AZD1222 and 26 given two doses of MenACWY control vaccine. Trial participants were enrolled by age into 18-55, 56-69 and 70-plus year subgroups, with 148, 28 and 57 TCR-sequenced participants respectively.

The germline V gene (reference sequence) gives CDR1 as SGHNT and CDR2 as YYREEE. The cysteine opens and the phenylalanine closes a CDR3 of 15 amino acids. The read is trimmed to its CDR3 DNA, 45 bases read in frame from base 1. V and J lose 0 bases and 9 bases, and a span of 16 bases separates them. General conclusions and limits of the study: In the small 56-69-year group, the increase in depth fell short of significance, most likely because of low power. Participants were mostly white British, with more females than males. The authors suggested clonal diversity may have been underestimated. Conclusions about previously exposed vaccinees were limited because only five to seven AZD1222 recipients were SARS-CoV-2 seropositive at baseline. Because no day 14 peak-response samples were available, the repertoires could be characterized only after the peak T cell response. Nearly half of unique spike-specific TCRs reportedly recognized epitopes outside regions mutated in the B.1.351 and B.1.1.7 variants. After two AZD1222 doses, both the breadth and the depth of spike-specific TCRs were significantly higher than at day 0 and than in MenACWY recipients. CD4 TCRs associated with the vaccine covered the entire spike protein, and the dominant responses were in regions 160-218 and 743-854.

The CDR3 regions of human TCRbeta chains were analyzed by immunosequencing. The authors' pipeline ran thus. Repertoire TCRs were checked for matches against a reference library of SARS-CoV-2-specific TCRs that had been generated using the MIRA antigen-specificity platform. Breadth meant the fraction of unique TCRs that were SARS-CoV-2-associated, whereas depth meant the fraction of total T cells that were SARS-CoV-2-associated. Each spike-specific TCR was assigned to its reactive spike region and to a CD4 or CD8 class using the MIRA data. Log10-transformed breadth and depth values were compared by one-way ANOVA with Sidak's multiple comparisons tests. The clones in this table, taken by TCRdb from immuneACCESS, are in-frame only. Not every clone is retained; where verified, under half of the shortfall comes from an unresolved V gene, and the cause of the rest is unknown. V, J and clone size are those of that table, while D and trimming were read from the DNA. This sample lists around 270,000 clones; 94% were detected once. The top ten clonotypes cover 0.5% to 0.7% of the sample.

Rearrangement joined TRBV5-4 to TRBJ2-1; a weak D assignment points to TRBD1 (6 bases agree). The receptor was derived from an adult who received the AZD1222 COVID-19 vaccine. Sequenced material: peripheral blood, taken 28 days after the second AZD1222 dose. The CDR3 sequence is CASSLDLGALGEQFF. The nucleotide sequence reads as follows: TGTGCCAGCAGCTTGGATTTGGGGGCCCTCGGTGAGCAGTTCTTC.